The rows below give T cell receptor beta chains drawn from one sample of a study of T cells of healthy individuals. TCRdb independently ran MiXCR on the 5' RACE reads; one entry per CDR3 protein. The data hold about 96,000 distinct CDR3 sequences, with 15% to 20% observed a single time. The receptor set was obtained from a human donor in good health. CDR3s include the opening cysteine and the closing phenylalanine or tryptophan. D genes are given only for firm matches. Rows give clone size only sometimes, using once, few, many, or a class for an expanded clone.

size	V	length	J	D	CDR3	DNA
-	TRBV6-1	15	TRBJ2-7	-	CASSEGGTAIYEQYF	TGTGCCAGCAGTGAAGGCGGGACCGCGATTTACGAGCAGTACTTC
many	TRBV30	16	TRBJ2-2	TRBD1	CAWFSRDRGTAGELFF	TGTGCCTGGTTCTCGAGGGACAGGGGGACGGCCGGGGAGCTGTTTTTT
few	TRBV4-1	16	TRBJ1-3	TRBD1	CASSPRQGAAGNTIYF	TGCGCCAGCAGTCCTCGACAGGGGGCGGCTGGAAACACCATATATTTT
few	TRBV4-1	15	TRBJ1-5	TRBD1	CASSRVAGGYKPQHF	TGCGCCAGCAGCCGGGTAGCAGGGGGCTACAAGCCCCAGCATTTT
few	TRBV28	17	TRBJ1-5	-	CATVTGGIDYSNQPQHF	TGTGCCACCGTTACGGGCGGTATAGACTATAGCAATCAGCCCCAGCATTTT
many	TRBV12-3/TRBV12-4	12	TRBJ2-7	TRBD1	CASSLVPGQGVF	TGTGCCAGCAGTTTAGTCCCGGGACAGGGGGTGTTC
-	TRBV4-1	14	TRBJ2-7	-	CASSQAPGPYEQYF	TGCGCCAGCAGCCAAGCCCCCGGCCCCTACGAGCAGTACTTC
few	TRBV4-3	15	TRBJ1-4	-	CASSPTGATNEKLFF	TGCGCCAGCAGCCCCACAGGAGCAACTAATGAAAAACTGTTTTTT
many	TRBV4-3	13	TRBJ1-6	-	CASSQEGVSPLHF	TGCGCCAGCAGCCAAGAGGGTGTTTCACCCCTCCACTTT
many	TRBV2	15	TRBJ2-1	-	CASSHGLSSYNEQFF	TGTGCCAGCAGTCATGGTTTGAGCTCCTACAATGAGCAGTTCTTC
-	TRBV5-1	14	TRBJ2-2	TRBD2	CASSLGGSAGELFF	TGCGCCAGCAGTTTGGGGGGGAGCGCCGGGGAGCTGTTTTTT
-	TRBV11-2	15	TRBJ2-5	-	CASSLALGPQETQYF	TGTGCCAGCAGCTTAGCATTGGGGCCCCAAGAGACCCAGTACTTC
-	TRBV7-8	15	TRBJ2-1	-	CASTLLWGIGDEQFF	TGTGCCAGCACCCTTTTATGGGGTATCGGGGATGAGCAGTTCTTC
-	TRBV5-6	15	TRBJ2-7	TRBD2	CASAPWGLDYHEQYF	TGTGCCAGCGCCCCTTGGGGACTAGATTATCACGAGCAGTACTTC
once	TRBV27	14	TRBJ2-2	-	CASSFRWDTGELFF	TGTGCCAGCAGTTTTCGGTGGGACACCGGGGAGCTGTTTTTT
-	TRBV29-1	14	TRBJ2-1	-	CSVDGGLSYNEQFF	TGCAGCGTTGACGGGGGACTCTCCTACAATGAGCAGTTCTTC
few	TRBV4-2	16	TRBJ1-2	-	CASSQDTGGAYYGYTF	TGTGCCAGCAGCCAAGATACGGGGGGGGCGTACTATGGCTACACCTTC
-	TRBV18	14	TRBJ2-5	TRBD1	CASSPTGDQETQYF	TGTGCCAGCTCACCAACAGGGGACCAAGAGACCCAGTACTTC
-	TRBV5-1	14	TRBJ2-7	-	CASSSTPLAYEQYF	TGCGCCAGCAGCTCCACCCCTCTAGCTTACGAGCAGTACTTC
-	TRBV4-1	16	TRBJ1-2	-	CASSQDDYGGRLGYTF	TGCGCCAGCAGCCAAGATGATTATGGAGGGCGGCTGGGCTACACCTTC
-	TRBV4-2	14	TRBJ1-1	-	CASSQELMNTEAFF	TGTGCCAGCAGCCAAGAATTGATGAACACTGAAGCTTTCTTT
-	TRBV7-9	16	TRBJ2-1	TRBD2	CASSSTLAGRYNEQFF	TGTGCCAGCAGCTCCACCCTAGCGGGAAGGTACAATGAGCAGTTCTTC
-	TRBV29-1	15	TRBJ2-1	TRBD2	CSVAGLAELYNEQFF	TGCAGCGTTGCGGGACTAGCGGAGCTCTACAATGAGCAGTTCTTC